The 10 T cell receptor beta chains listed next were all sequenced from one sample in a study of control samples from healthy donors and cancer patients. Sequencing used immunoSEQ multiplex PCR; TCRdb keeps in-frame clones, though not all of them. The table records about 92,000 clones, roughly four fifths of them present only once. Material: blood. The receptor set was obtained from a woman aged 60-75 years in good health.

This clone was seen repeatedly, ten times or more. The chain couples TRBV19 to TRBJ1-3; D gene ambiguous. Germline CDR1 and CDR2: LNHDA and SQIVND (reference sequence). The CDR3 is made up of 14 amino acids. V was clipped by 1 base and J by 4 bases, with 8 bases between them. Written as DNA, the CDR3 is TGTGCCAGTAGTATAGGAATCCGCGGAAACACCATATATTTT. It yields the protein CASSIGIRGNTIYF.

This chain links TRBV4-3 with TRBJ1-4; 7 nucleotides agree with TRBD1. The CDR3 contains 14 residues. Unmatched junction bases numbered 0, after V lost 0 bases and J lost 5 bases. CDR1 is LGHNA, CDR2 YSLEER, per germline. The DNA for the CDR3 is TGCGCCAGCAGCCAAGAGACAGGGAATGAAAAACTGTTTTTT. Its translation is CASSQETGNEKLFF.

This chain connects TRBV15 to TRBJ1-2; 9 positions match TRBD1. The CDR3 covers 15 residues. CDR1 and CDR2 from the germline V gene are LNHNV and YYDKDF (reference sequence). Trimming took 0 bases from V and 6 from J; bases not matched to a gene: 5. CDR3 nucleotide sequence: TGTGCCACCAGCAGAGATTCCACAGGGGGCGATGGCTACACCTTC. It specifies CATSRDSTGGDGYTF.

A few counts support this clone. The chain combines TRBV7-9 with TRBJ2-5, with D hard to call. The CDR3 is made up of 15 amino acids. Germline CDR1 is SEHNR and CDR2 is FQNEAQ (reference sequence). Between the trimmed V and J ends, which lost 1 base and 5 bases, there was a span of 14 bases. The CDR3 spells CASSLVGVSLETQYF. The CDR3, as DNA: TGTGCCAGCAGCTTAGTTGGGGTTTCTTTGGAGACCCAGTACTTC.

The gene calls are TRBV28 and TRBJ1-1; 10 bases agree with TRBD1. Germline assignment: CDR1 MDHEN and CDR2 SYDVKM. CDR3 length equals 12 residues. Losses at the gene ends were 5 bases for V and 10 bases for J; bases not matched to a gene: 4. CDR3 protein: CASSLTGGGAFF. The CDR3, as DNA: TGTGCCAGCAGTCTGACAGGGGGCGGAGCTTTCTTT.

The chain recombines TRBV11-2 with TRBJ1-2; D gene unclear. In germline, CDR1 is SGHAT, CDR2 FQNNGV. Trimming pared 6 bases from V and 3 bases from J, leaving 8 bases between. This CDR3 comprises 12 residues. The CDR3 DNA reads TGTGCCAGCAGGAGGACGGACTATGGCTACACCTTC. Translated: CASRRTDYGYTF.

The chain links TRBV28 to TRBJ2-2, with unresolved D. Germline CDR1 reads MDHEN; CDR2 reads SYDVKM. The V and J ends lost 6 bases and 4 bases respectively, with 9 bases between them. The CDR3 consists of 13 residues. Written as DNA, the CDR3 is TGTGCCAGCAGATACGGTTCCACCGGGGAGCTGTTTTTT. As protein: CASRYGSTGELFF.

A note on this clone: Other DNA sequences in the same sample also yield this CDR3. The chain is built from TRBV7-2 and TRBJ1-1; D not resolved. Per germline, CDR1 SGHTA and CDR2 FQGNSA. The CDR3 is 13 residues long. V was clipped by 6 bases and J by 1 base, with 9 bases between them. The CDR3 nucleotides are TGTGCCAGCAGTCGGACGGGGAACACTGAAGCTTTCTTT. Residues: CASSRTGNTEAFF.

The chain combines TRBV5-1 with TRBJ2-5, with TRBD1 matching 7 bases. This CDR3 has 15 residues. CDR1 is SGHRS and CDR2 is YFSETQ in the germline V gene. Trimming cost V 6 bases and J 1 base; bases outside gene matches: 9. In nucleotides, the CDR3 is TGCGCCAGCACCAAAACGGGACAGTCCCAAGAGACCCAGTACTTC. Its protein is CASTKTGQSQETQYF. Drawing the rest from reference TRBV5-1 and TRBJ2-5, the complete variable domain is KAGVTQTPRYLIKTRGQQVTLSCSPISGHRSVSWYQQTPGQGLQFLFEYFSETQRNKGNFPGRFSGRQFSNSRSEMNVSTLELGDSALYLCASTKTGQSQETQYFGPGTRLLVL.

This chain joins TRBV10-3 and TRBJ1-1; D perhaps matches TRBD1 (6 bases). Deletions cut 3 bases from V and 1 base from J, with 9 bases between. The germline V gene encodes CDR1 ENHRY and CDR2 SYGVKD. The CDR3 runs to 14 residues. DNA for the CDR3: TGTGCCATCAGTGAAGGGACAAAGAACACTGAAGCTTTCTTT. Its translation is CAISEGTKNTEAFF.